The 12 T cell receptor beta chains listed next were all sequenced from one sample in a study of Graves' ophthalmopathy and Graves' hyperthyroidism. Amplified material comprised TCR beta CDR3 regions derived from RNA transcripts. Following a first-round RT-PCR that used HTBI primers, a second-round multiplex PCR was carried out. TCRdb re-derived calls from the multiplex PCR reads in MiXCR, one entry per CDR3 protein. The sample holds around 1.1 million distinct CDR3 sequences, less than 45% seen once. Material: peripheral blood or thyroid tissue (not recorded which). The source of these receptors is an adult man with Graves' hyperthyroidism.

This clonotype showed up many times. The gene calls are TRBV11-2 and TRBJ1-1; D is possibly TRBD1 (6 bases). The length of the CDR3 is 15 residues. V shed 5 bases and J shed 0 bases, with 13 bases lying between them. Germline CDR1 is SGHAT and CDR2 is FQNNGV. The CDR3 reads CASSQTGLVNTEAFF. CDR3 DNA sequence: TGTGCCAGCAGCCAAACAGGGTTGGTGAACACTGAAGCTTTCTTT.

This clonotype has just a few counts. This chain links TRBV6-5 with TRBJ2-6, with D possibly TRBD1 on 6 matching bases. This CDR3 spans 16 amino acids. With 2 bases removed from V and 1 base from J, the gap between germline ends came to 9 bases. From germline, CDR1 is MNHEY and CDR2 SVGAGI. The CDR3 DNA reads as TGTGCCAGCAGTTACCGAGGACAGTCTGGGGCCAACGTCCTGACTTTC. Translated, it gives CASSYRGQSGANVLTF.

The chain recombines TRBV29-1 with TRBJ1-1; D remains ambiguous. Germline V gene data show CDR1 as SQVTM and CDR2 as ANQGSEA. This CDR3 is built from 10 residues. Trimming removed 7 bases from V and 0 bases from J, with 3 bases in between. CDR3 sequence reads: CSGMNTEAFF. The CDR3 nucleotides are TGCAGCGGGATGAACACTGAAGCTTTCTTT.

This clonotype has more than one count but fewer than ten. The chain recombines TRBV11-2 with TRBJ2-5, with 7 positions matching TRBD1. There are 15 residues in the CDR3. Looked up from germline, CDR1 is SGHAT and CDR2 is FQNNGV. With V trimmed by 2 bases and J by 4 bases, 7 bases remained unmatched. Written as DNA, the CDR3 is TGTGCCAGCAGCTTAAAGGGGGCGGTAGGAGAGACCCAGTACTTC. Amino acids: CASSLKGAVGETQYF.

This clonotype was seen ten or more times. The V and J genes are TRBV20-1 and TRBJ1-6; 8 nucleotides agree with TRBD1. This CDR3 region has 13 residues. Per the germline V gene, CDR1 is DFQATT and CDR2 is SNEGSKA (reference sequence). Unmatched junction bases numbered 5, after V lost 6 bases and J lost 7 bases. In nucleotides, the CDR3 is TGCAGTGCCTCCGGACAGGGAAATTCACCCCTCCACTTT. Translated, it gives CSASGQGNSPLHF.

This rearrangement joins TRBV27 to TRBJ1-2, with 7 bases that match TRBD1. CDR3 length: 14 residues. Germline-derived CDR1 and CDR2 are MNHEY and SMNVEV (reference sequence). Unmatched junction bases numbered 5, after V lost 3 bases and J lost 4 bases. The CDR3 DNA reads as TGTGCCAGCAGTTTTAGTGACAGGGCCTATGGCTACACCTTC. It is translated as CASSFSDRAYGYTF.

CDR3 protein: CASSAGPGGSYEQYF. CDR3 DNA: TGCGCCAGCAGTGCCGGACCAGGGGGCTCCTACGAGCAGTACTTC. The rearrangement links TRBV10-2 to TRBJ2-7; TRBD1 matches at 7 bases. With V trimmed by 4 bases and J by 0 bases, 6 bases remained unmatched. Germline V gene data show CDR1 as WSHSY and CDR2 as SAAADI. The length of the CDR3 is 15 residues.

This clonotype was detected ten times or more. The V call is TRBV7-8, the J call TRBJ1-4; D is undetermined. Germline V gives CDR1 SGHVS, CDR2 FQNEAQ. Trimming removed 7 bases at V and 4 bases at J, with 13 bases between. The CDR3 consists of 14 residues. CDR3 sequence: CASTSGLINEKLFF. CDR3 bases: TGTGCCAGCACCTCGGGTCTTATTAATGAAAAACTGTTTTTT. The entire variable domain, with the rest obtained from reference TRBV7-8 and TRBJ1-4, is as follows: GAGVSQSPRYKVAKRGQDVALRCDPISGHVSLFWYQQALGQGPEFLTYFQNEAQLDKSGLPSDRFFAERPEGSVSTLKIQRTQQEDSAVYLCASTSGLINEKLFFGSGTQLSVL.

This clonotype has just a few counts. The chain uses TRBV6-6 and TRBJ1-6; TRBD1 agrees at 7 bases. With 11 bases clipped from V and 9 bases from J, the junction kept 10 bases outside the gene matches. The CDR3 length is 13 residues. Germline assignment: CDR1 MNHNY and CDR2 SVGAGI (reference sequence). This chain's CDR3 is CAVGTGVGSPLHF. The CDR3 bases are TGTGCCGTCGGCACAGGGGTTGGTTCACCCCTCCACTTT.

This chain uses TRBV19 with TRBJ1-5; D might be TRBD1 (6 bases). The germline gives CDR1 LNHDA, CDR2 SQIVND (reference sequence). Trimming removed 5 bases at V and 4 bases at J, with 18 bases between. The CDR3 is 16 amino acids. The CDR3 here is CASSQTGKGRNQPQHF. In nucleotides, the CDR3 is TGTGCCAGTAGTCAAACAGGGAAGGGAAGGAATCAGCCCCAGCATTTT.

Turning to this clonotype: One base away lies a much larger clone, so this may be a sequencing read error. This likely comes from a read error, as the CDR3 has no conserved phenylalanine or tryptophan at its end. The V gene is TRBV9, the J gene TRBJ1-2; D is perhaps TRBD1 (5 bases). CDR3 length: 14 amino acids. The V end was cut by 0 bases, the J end by 5 bases, with 11 bases between. Germline values: CDR1 SGDLS, CDR2 YYNGEE. The CDR3 protein is CASSVDKTEYGYTL. The CDR3 nucleotides read TGTGCCAGCAGCGTAGACAAGACAGAGTATGGCTACACCCTC.

The V gene is TRBV6-5, the J gene TRBJ1-5; D ambiguous. CDR1 is MNHEY and CDR2 is SVGAGI in the germline V gene. This CDR3 is built from 15 residues. V shed 0 bases and J shed 1 base, with 7 bases lying between them. The CDR3 DNA reads TGTGCCAGCAGTTACTCTTACCGAAGCAATCAGCCCCAGCATTTT. Translating it yields CASSYSYRSNQPQHF.